This T cell receptor (beta chain) was sequenced in a study of T cells in tumors after PD-1 blockade. Measured with immunoSEQ multiplex PCR; TCRdb has only the in-frame clones, and not every one. There are roughly 25,000 clones in the sample; 65% to 85% occur only once, and 9.5% to 15% lies in the top ten. Germline CDR1 is SGHNT and CDR2 is YYREEE (reference sequence). The J segment lost 0 bases and the V segment lost 6 bases, leaving 6 bases of the junction unmatched. There are 17 residues in the CDR3. Sequences were derived from PBMCs, sampled after anti-PD-1 treatment. The sequence was collected from a human donor with basal cell carcinoma. The chain joins TRBV5-4 to TRBJ2-4; TRBD2 aligns across 13 bases. The CDR3 DNA follows: TGTGCCAGCACCCGGACTAGCGGGGGCGTAGCCAAAAACATTCAGTACTTC. The encoded protein is CASTRTSGGVAKNIQYF. Full variable domain (outside the CDR3, taken from reference TRBV5-4 and TRBJ2-4): ETGVTQSPTHLIKTRGQQVTLRCSSQSGHNTVSWYQQALGQGPQFIFQYYREEENGRGNFPPRFSGLQFPNYSSELNVNALELDDSALYLCASTRTSGGVAKNIQYFGAGTRLSVL.